This is a list of T cell receptor beta chains from one sample in a study of beta chain features in type 1 diabetes. The table came from immunoSEQ multiplex PCR; TCRdb's copy has only in-frame clones and leaves some out. The data show fewer than 500,000 clones, with around 13% seen just once and approximately 0.038% held by the top ten. Sequences were obtained from naive CD4+ T cells from blood. The source is a man aged 25-40 years in good health. The CDR3 runs from the conserved cysteine through the conserved F or W. The D gene is left open where the match is weak. Where a row states a size, it is once, few, many or the class of an expanded clone; other rows omit it.

V gene	J gene	D gene	clone size	CDR3 DNA	CDR3 protein
TRBV7-2	TRBJ1-2	NA	NA	TGTGCCAGCAGCGTCCAGCGAAACTATGGCTACACCTTC	CASSVQRNYGYTF
TRBV4-1	TRBJ1-2	TRBD1	few	TGCGCCAGCAGCCACCCACCGGGACAGCAACTTTATGGCTACACCTTC	CASSHPPGQQLYGYTF
TRBV6-5	TRBJ1-2	NA	few	TGTGCCAGCAGTTACTCGGGCCCCGCTGGCTACACCTTC	CASSYSGPAGYTF
TRBV6-5	TRBJ2-3	NA	few	TGTGCCACGGAGGAACGGGGCACAGATACGCAGTATTTT	CATEERGTDTQYF
TRBV7-9	TRBJ2-2	NA	NA	TGTGCCAGCAGCTTTTGGGGTTCCGGGGAGCTGTTTTTT	CASSFWGSGELFF
TRBV29-1	TRBJ2-7	NA	few	TGCAGCGCCGTAGACCGGACTGTTAGGACCTACGAGCAGTACTTC	CSAVDRTVRTYEQYF
TRBV7-9	TRBJ1-4	NA	few	TGTGCCAGCAGCTTACAGGGGCGGGGTGAAAAACTGTTTTTT	CASSLQGRGEKLFF
TRBV7-2	TRBJ2-5	TRBD2	NA	TGTGCCAGCAGCTTAGATAGCGGGGGGAGAACCCAGTACTTC	CASSLDSGGRTQYF
TRBV13	TRBJ2-3	TRBD1	NA	TGTGCCAGCAGCTTTAGGGCAGGGGGCAAAGATACGCAGTATTTT	CASSFRAGGKDTQYF
TRBV25-1	TRBJ2-7	NA	few	TGTGCCAGCAGCCCGGGGGCCATGGGCTCCTACGAGCAGTACTTC	CASSPGAMGSYEQYF
TRBV6-5	TRBJ2-5	NA	NA	TGTGCCAGCAGGGTTAGCAGAGACCAAGAGACCCAGTACTTC	CASRVSRDQETQYF
TRBV5-6	TRBJ2-1	NA	many	TGTGCCAGCTGCCCCCCAGGTGAGCAGTTCTTC	CASCPPGEQFF
TRBV4-2	TRBJ2-1	TRBD2	few	TGTGCCAGCAGCCAGGGTTGGCGGGAGCCCCCTCCCAATGAGCAGTTCTTC	CASSQGWREPPPNEQFF
TRBV6-5	TRBJ2-1	NA	few	TGTGCCAGCAGTCAAGATGCGGGTTACAATGAGCAGTTCTTC	CASSQDAGYNEQFF
TRBV6-5	TRBJ2-4	NA	NA	TGTGCCAGCAGACACAGACAGAGGGAAAACATTCAGTACTTC	CASRHRQRENIQYF
TRBV6-6	TRBJ2-1	NA	NA	TGTGCCAGCAGCCAATCAATTCTTAGCTCCTACAATGAGCAGTTCTTC	CASSQSILSSYNEQFF
TRBV9	TRBJ1-2	NA	NA	TGTGCCAGCAGCGTAAACAGAAGCCACTATGGCTACACCTTC	CASSVNRSHYGYTF